Listed below are T cell receptor beta chains from one sample, sequenced in a study of blood T cell repertoires in COVID-19. The protocol was immunoSEQ multiplex PCR, while the TCRdb copy is restricted to in-frame clones and leaves out a portion. The profile shows about 410,000 clones, 75% to 90% of them singletons. Sequenced material: peripheral blood. The source is a woman aged 30 to 39 with active or convalescent COVID-19. The CDR3 runs from the conserved cysteine through the conserved F or W. The D gene is left open where the match is weak. For some rows the clone size is stated as once, few or many, or as a class when expanded; others skip it.

len	v_gene	abundance	j_gene	d_gene	CDR3aa	CDR3nt
15	TRBV5-1	-	TRBJ2-7	TRBD1	CASSLGTGSAYEQYF	TGCGCCAGCAGCTTGGGGACAGGTAGCGCCTACGAGCAGTACTTC
14	TRBV29-1	-	TRBJ2-2	TRBD1	CSGKGQGDTGELFF	TGCAGCGGGAAGGGACAGGGGGACACCGGGGAGCTGTTTTTT
15	TRBV5-6	-	TRBJ2-5	TRBD1	CASSSPRQGRETQYF	TGTGCCAGCAGCTCCCCAAGACAGGGGAGGGAGACCCAGTACTTC
13	TRBV3-1/TRBV3-2	-	TRBJ2-1	-	CASSAGPYNEQFF	TGTGCCAGCAGCGCGGGCCCCTACAATGAGCAGTTCTTC
13	TRBV6-5	-	TRBJ1-3	-	CASRTSSGNTIYF	TGTGCCAGCAGAACTAGCAGTGGAAACACCATATATTTT
14	TRBV7-9	-	TRBJ1-1	-	CASSPQGSGTEAFF	TGTGCCAGCAGCCCGCAGGGTTCCGGGACTGAAGCTTTCTTT
14	TRBV5-6	once	TRBJ1-1	TRBD1	CASSRGQGGTEAFF	TGTGCCAGCAGCCGGGGACAGGGTGGGACTGAAGCTTTCTTT
13	TRBV5-1	-	TRBJ2-7	-	CASSSPGSREQYF	TGCGCCAGCAGCTCCCCCGGTTCTCGAGAGCAGTACTTC
14	TRBV3-1/TRBV3-2	once	TRBJ1-2	-	CASSQGLNRAGYTF	TGTGCCAGCAGCCAAGGCCTAAACAGGGCTGGCTACACCTTC
16	TRBV3-1/TRBV3-2	-	TRBJ2-3	TRBD2	CASSQSGGVSTDTQYF	TGTGCCAGCAGCCAATCGGGGGGAGTAAGCACAGATACGCAGTATTTT
15	TRBV6-1	-	TRBJ1-1	TRBD1	CASSEGDRSNTEAFF	TGTGCCAGCAGTGAAGGGGACAGGTCGAACACTGAAGCTTTCTTT
14	TRBV18	-	TRBJ1-2	-	CASSPPEGAYGYTF	TGTGCCAGCTCACCACCGGAAGGGGCCTATGGCTACACCTTC
15	TRBV18	-	TRBJ1-1	-	CASSPAAGMNTEAFF	TGTGCCAGCTCACCAGCGGCAGGGATGAACACTGAAGCTTTCTTT
16	TRBV19	-	TRBJ2-5	TRBD1	CASSTPPGQGTETQYF	TGTGCCAGTAGTACCCCGCCGGGACAGGGGACAGAGACCCAGTACTTC
12	TRBV2	-	TRBJ1-1	TRBD1	CASRQGSTEAFF	TGTGCCAGCAGACAGGGGAGCACTGAAGCTTTCTTT
14	TRBV18	-	TRBJ1-2	-	CASSRASEDYGYTF	TGTGCCAGCTCCCGGGCCTCGGAGGACTATGGCTACACCTTC
14	TRBV7-2	-	TRBJ2-2	-	CASSLLLNTGELFF	TGTGCCAGCAGCTTACTTCTGAACACCGGGGAGCTGTTTTTT
18	TRBV18	-	TRBJ1-5	TRBD1	CASSPGGIGQGWNQPQHF	TGTGCCAGCTCACCAGGGGGTATAGGACAGGGCTGGAATCAGCCCCAGCATTTT
16	TRBV9	-	TRBJ2-7	TRBD2	CASSVGSGGGAYEQYF	TGTGCCAGCAGCGTAGGAAGTGGCGGGGGGGCCTACGAGCAGTACTTC
16	TRBV13	-	TRBJ2-7	TRBD2	CASSSSRASGRYEQYF	TGTGCCAGCAGCAGCTCCCGTGCTAGCGGGAGGTACGAGCAGTACTTC
16	TRBV6-1	-	TRBJ1-6	-	CASSAFSTGLNSPLHF	TGTGCCAGCAGTGCCTTTTCGACAGGCTTGAATTCACCCCTCCACTTT
14	TRBV7-9	-	TRBJ2-1	-	CASSLGQGYNEQFF	TGTGCCAGCAGCTTGGGGCAGGGGTACAATGAGCAGTTCTTC
14	TRBV7-6	-	TRBJ2-1	TRBD2	CASSLLAGNNEQFF	TGTGCCAGCAGCTTATTAGCGGGAAACAATGAGCAGTTCTTC
15	TRBV3-1/TRBV3-2	-	TRBJ2-3	TRBD1	CASSSRDRNTDTQYF	TGTGCCAGCAGCTCCCGGGACAGGAACACAGATACGCAGTATTTT